Here is one TCR beta chain with its context. This sample was included in a study of blood T cell repertoires in COVID-19. Data came from immunoSEQ multiplex PCR; TCRdb stores just in-frame clones and leaves some out. The repertoire consists of hundreds of thousands of clones, with about 81% occurring once and the leading ten covering 3.5% to 5%. The TCR comes from a man aged 25-40 years with acute COVID-19. The sample consisted of PBMCs or T cells enriched from blood (not recorded which).

The CDR3 DNA reads as TGCAGTGCTAGTCTCGGGCCCGGAGGTATGGATGAGCAGTTCTTC. Protein product: CSASLGPGGMDEQFF. The rearrangement joins TRBV20-1 to TRBJ2-1, with a possible D match to TRBD2 (5 bases). This CDR3 contains 15 residues. V lost 3 bases and J lost 8, with 20 bases in between. Germline V lookup: CDR1 DFQATT, CDR2 SNEGSKA (reference sequence).